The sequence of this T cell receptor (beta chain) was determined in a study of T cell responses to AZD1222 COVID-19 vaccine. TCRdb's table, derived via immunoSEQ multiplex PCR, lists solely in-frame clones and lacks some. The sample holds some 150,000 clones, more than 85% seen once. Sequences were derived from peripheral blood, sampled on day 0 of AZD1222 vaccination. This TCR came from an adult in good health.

Here the CDR3 DNA reads TGTGCCAGCAGCGCAGAGACAGCTCCTTATGGCTACACCTTC. Translation gives CASSAETAPYGYTF. The gene calls are TRBV7-9 and TRBJ1-2, with a possible D match to TRBD1 (5 bases). Germline loops: CDR1 SEHNR, CDR2 FQNEAQ (reference sequence). The V and J ends lost 5 bases and 5 bases respectively, with 15 bases between them. The CDR3 runs 14 residues.